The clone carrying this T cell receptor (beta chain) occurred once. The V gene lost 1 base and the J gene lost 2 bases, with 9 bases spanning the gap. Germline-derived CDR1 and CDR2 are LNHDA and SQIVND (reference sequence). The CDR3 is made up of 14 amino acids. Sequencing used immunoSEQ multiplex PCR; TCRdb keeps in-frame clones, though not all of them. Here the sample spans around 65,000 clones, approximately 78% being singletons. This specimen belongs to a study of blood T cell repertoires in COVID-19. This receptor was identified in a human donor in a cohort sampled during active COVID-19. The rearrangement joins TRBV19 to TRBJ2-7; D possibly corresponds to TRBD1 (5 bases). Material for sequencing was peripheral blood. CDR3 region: CASSIGGSAYEQYF. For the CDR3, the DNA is TGTGCCAGTAGTATAGGGGGCAGTGCCTACGAGCAGTACTTC.